The T cell receptor (beta chain) described here comes from a study of T-cell memory formation after mild COVID-19. The CDR3 runs 11 residues. Germline V CDR1 and CDR2: MGHRA, YSYEKL. V was clipped by 9 bases and J by 5 bases, with 10 bases between them. Amplification by 5'RACE using constant-segment primers produced TCR alpha and TCR beta cDNA libraries that carried sample barcodes and UMIs. In TCRdb, the 5' RACE reads were re-called with MiXCR into one record per CDR3 protein. Of about 140,000 distinct CDR3 sequences listed, under 30% are singletons. Input material: PBMCs or a T cell subset sorted from them (not recorded which). The TCR comes from an adult woman who had mild COVID-19 (a few samples of this study predate the infection). Cell type and time point are not known. The chain employs TRBV4-1 and TRBJ2-5; D not resolved. Here the CDR3 reads CARPPRETQYF. The CDR3 nucleotides read TGCGCCAGACCCCCCCGCGAGACCCAGTACTTC.